The sequence of this T cell receptor (beta chain) was determined in a study of vaccination effects on CD4 cells after COVID-19. The repertoire was sequenced with immunoSEQ multiplex PCR; TCRdb's copy has only in-frame clones and lacks some. Of about 31,000 clones in the sample, roughly two thirds were seen once. About this clone itself: Antigen specificity is unknown.

Whole-study findings and limits: At late timepoints after vaccination, vaccine- and infection-induced clones shrank markedly.

The CDR3 is 12 residues long. Germline CDR1 is SEHNR and CDR2 is FQNEAQ (reference sequence). The V and J ends lost 3 bases and 6 bases respectively, with 9 bases between them. Before any sequencing was done, the ViraFEST assay used viral peptide pools to expand antigen-specific CD4+ T cells. After roughly 9 days in culture, the CD4+ T cells were isolated. Neither prior SARS-CoV-2 infection nor positive nucleocapsid antibodies were present in the vaccine recipients. Some 1.9 million PBMC per well were cultured with around 10 IU/ml IL-2 and about 9.8 ug/ml peptides. The chain employs TRBV7-9 and TRBJ2-7; TRBD1 or TRBD2 may be the D gene (5 bases each). This specimen was CD4+ T cells from PBMCs cultured with HCoV-229E spike peptides, taken before COVID-19 vaccination. The clonotype comes from a human donor who received a COVID-19 vaccine. The CDR3 DNA follows: TGTGCCAGCAGCTTTGGGGGACCCGAGCAGTACTTC. It specifies CASSFGGPEQYF.